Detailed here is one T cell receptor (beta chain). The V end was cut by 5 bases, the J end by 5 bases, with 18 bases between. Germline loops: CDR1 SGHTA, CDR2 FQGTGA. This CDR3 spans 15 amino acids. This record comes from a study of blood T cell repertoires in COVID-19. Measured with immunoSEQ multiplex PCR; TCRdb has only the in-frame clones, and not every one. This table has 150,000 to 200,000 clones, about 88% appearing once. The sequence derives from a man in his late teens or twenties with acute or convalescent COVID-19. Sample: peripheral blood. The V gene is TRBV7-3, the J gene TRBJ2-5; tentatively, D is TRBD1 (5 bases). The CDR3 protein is CASSPDKGRRETQYF. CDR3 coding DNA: TGTGCCAGCAGCCCGGACAAGGGGCGGCGGGAGACCCAGTACTTC.